The 31 T cell receptor beta chains listed next were all sequenced from one sample in a study of human T cells and chemical hapten exposure (dated by TCRdb to about 2021). The library was prepared using RACE. The instrument was a NextSeq 500. TCRdb took the public reads, trimmed them with fastp at Q25, ran MiXCR for clone calling and kept in-frame beta chains. Identical CDR3 proteins give one entry, which carries the most common genes and DNA. The sample table records under 300,000 distinct CDR3 sequences; 7.5% to 9% of these occur just once. The top ten hold more than 1% of the sample. Reading the label with the study, this specimen's time point is: pre-sensitization, week 0. Explained via the paper, the treatment or condition label denotes: therapeutic diphenylcyclopropenone sensitization with weekly scalp DPC. The source material was whole blood, sampled in connection with sensitization to the hapten diphenylcyclopropenone (DPC). The receptors derive from a young man with alopecia areata. Some clones in this sample may be carry-over from other donors' samples.

This clonotype showed up just a few times. The chain links TRBV6-2 or TRBV6-3 to TRBJ2-1; 10 bases match TRBD2. The length of the CDR3 is 15 residues. J was trimmed by 4 bases and V by 6 bases; bases with no gene match: 6. Germline V gene data show CDR1 as MNHEY and CDR2 as SVGEGT. CDR3 in DNA: TGTGCCAGCAGATATAGCGGGGGGCGATACAATGAGCAGTTCTTC. The encoded protein is CASRYSGGRYNEQFF.

This chain links TRBV5-1 with TRBJ2-5; 13 nucleotides agree with TRBD2. The CDR3 contains 16 residues. With 4 bases clipped from V and 5 bases from J, the junction kept 8 bases outside the gene matches. Per germline, CDR1 SGHRS and CDR2 YFSETQ. CDR3 bases: TGCGCCAGCAGCATCACTAGCGGGGGGGCCGTTGAGACCCAGTACTTC. Translating it yields CASSITSGGAVETQYF.

This clonotype was detected a few times. V usage is TRBV20-1 and J usage is TRBJ1-6; D is undetermined. V was cut by 6 bases and J by 2 bases, with 11 bases left in between. Germline CDR1 reads DFQATT; CDR2 reads SNEGSKA (reference sequence). The length of the CDR3 is 14 residues. The CDR3 sequence: CSAIQDTYNSPLHF. Written as DNA, the CDR3 is TGCAGTGCCATCCAGGATACCTATAATTCACCCCTCCACTTT.

This clonotype was observed a handful of times. The chain joins TRBV5-1 to TRBJ2-1, with 8 bases matching TRBD1. The CDR3 covers 15 residues. The V and J ends lost 4 bases and 3 bases, in that order; junction bases with no gene match: 6. The germline V gene has CDR1 SGHRS and CDR2 YFSETQ. CDR3 coding DNA: TGCGCCAGCAGCGCTCAGGGGGCCATCTACAATGAGCAGTTCTTC. Protein sequence: CASSAQGAIYNEQFF.

This clonotype was counted a few times. The chain has TRBV4-1 and TRBJ2-1, with TRBD2 matching over 8 bases. CDR1 and CDR2 from the germline V gene are MGHRA and YSYEKL. This CDR3 is built from 16 residues. V was clipped by 1 base and J by 8 bases; unmatched bases: 10. This CDR3 reads CASSQGPGLGLDEQFF. The CDR3 DNA reads TGCGCCAGCAGCCAAGGACCGGGACTAGGGCTCGATGAGCAGTTCTTC.

This clonotype has more than one count but fewer than ten. The V call is TRBV3-1, the J call TRBJ2-6, with unresolved D. The V end lost 0 bases, the J end lost 0 bases, and 6 bases lay between the germline ends. The CDR3 is made up of 16 amino acids. Germline values: CDR1 LGHDT, CDR2 YNNKEL (reference sequence). CDR3 in amino acids: CASSQDHSSGANVLTF. Here the CDR3 DNA reads TGTGCCAGCAGCCAAGACCACAGCTCTGGGGCCAACGTCCTGACTTTC.

This clonotype was seen only a few times. Here the CDR3 DNA reads TGCGCCAGCAGCTTACCATCGGCGAACACTGAAGCTTTCTTT. It specifies CASSLPSANTEAFF. The chain couples TRBV5-1 to TRBJ1-1; D is undetermined. The CDR3 has 14 amino acids. Per germline, CDR1 SGHRS and CDR2 YFSETQ. V was trimmed by 2 bases and J by 1 base, leaving 9 bases between them.

This clonotype was detected many times. This sequence joins TRBV29-1 and TRBJ2-5, with 7 bases lining up with TRBD2. This CDR3 is built from 14 residues. Losses at the gene ends were 7 bases for V and 1 base for J; bases not matched to a gene: 9. Germline V gene lookup returns CDR1 SQVTM and CDR2 ANQGSEA. As DNA, the CDR3 is TGCAGCGCCCAAGCCGGGACTACCCAAGAGACCCAGTACTTC. Residues: CSAQAGTTQETQYF. Full variable domain (rest looked up from reference TRBV29-1 and TRBJ2-5): SAVISQKPSRDICQRGTSLTIQCQVDSQVTMMFWYRQQPGQSLTLIATANQGSEATYESGFVIDKFPISRPNLTFSTLTVSNMSPEDSSIYLCSAQAGTTQETQYFGPGTRLLVL.

V is TRBV5-1 and J is TRBJ2-3; D ambiguous. V gave up 2 bases and J gave up 5 bases, with 6 bases separating them. CDR1 is SGHRS, CDR2 YFSETQ, per germline. The CDR3 runs to 12 residues. Here the CDR3 reads CASSFNRDTQYF. DNA of the CDR3: TGCGCCAGCAGCTTTAACAGAGATACGCAGTATTTT.

This clonotype was detected a few times. The CDR3 protein is CASSGTAVYEQYF. Here the CDR3 DNA reads TGTGCCAGCAGTGGGACAGCAGTCTACGAGCAGTACTTC. This chain joins TRBV25-1 and TRBJ2-7, with D possibly being TRBD1 (6 bases). CDR1 MGHDK and CDR2 SYGVNS come from the germline V gene. V was cut by 4 bases and J by 3 bases, with 10 bases left in between. The CDR3 has 13 residues.

The V call is TRBV3-1, the J call TRBJ2-7; perhaps TRBD1 as D (6 bases). The germline CDR1 and CDR2 sequences are LGHDT and YNNKEL (reference sequence). V was shortened by 4 bases and J by 4 bases, with 11 bases between the two germline ends. The CDR3 spans 13 residues. The CDR3 DNA follows: TGTGCCAGCAGCCGGGACACCCAATACGAGCAGTACTTC. Its translation: CASSRDTQYEQYF.

This clonotype was seen a handful of times. This sequence joins TRBV6-5 and TRBJ1-6; D remains ambiguous. V was trimmed by 2 bases and J by 6 bases, leaving 8 bases between them. Germline V CDR1 and CDR2: MNHEY, SVGAGI. This CDR3 has 14 residues. In DNA form, the CDR3 reads TGTGCCAGCAGTTACCCGACGGGTAATTCACCCCTCCACTTT. This gives the protein CASSYPTGNSPLHF.

The rearrangement uses TRBV7-9 and TRBJ2-7; possible D gene TRBD2, 6 bases. V gave up 1 base and J gave up 3 bases, with 10 bases separating them. The CDR3 is made up of 14 amino acids. Germline V gene lookup returns CDR1 SEHNR and CDR2 FQNEAQ (reference sequence). The DNA for the CDR3 is TGTGCCAGCAGCTTAGACGGGGGACTCTACGAGCAGTACTTC. The encoded protein is CASSLDGGLYEQYF.

In this sample, this clonotype turned up many times. The chain links TRBV5-6 to TRBJ1-5; 8 bases align to TRBD1. The junction had 6 bases not matched to a gene; V was cut back by 4 bases and J by 6 bases. Germline CDR1 is SGHDT and CDR2 is YYEEEE. The CDR3 is made up of 14 amino acids. In DNA form, the CDR3 reads TGTGCCAGCAGCCTAACAGGGGGTGGTCAGCCCCAGCATTTT. It yields the protein CASSLTGGGQPQHF.

This chain links TRBV2 with TRBJ2-7; D gene uncertain. V shed 8 bases and J shed 4 bases, with 21 bases lying between them. The CDR3 has 15 residues. Germline V gene lookup returns CDR1 SNHLY and CDR2 FYNNEI. The CDR3 is CASGPPGGYDYEQYF. Here the CDR3 DNA reads TGTGCCAGCGGGCCCCCTGGTGGGTACGATTACGAGCAGTACTTC.

For this clonotype: A single base separates this from a much larger clone, so it may be a read error. The chain employs TRBV4-1 and TRBJ1-1; TRBD1 matches 9 bases. Trimming removed 8 bases from V and 5 bases from J; junction bases left unmatched: 9. This CDR3 has 14 residues. Germline assignment: CDR1 MGHRA and CDR2 YSYEKL. The CDR3 is CASGRTGQGTEAFF. The CDR3 DNA reads TGCGCCAGCGGCCGGACGGGACAGGGAACTGAAGCTTTCTTT.

The chain carries TRBV5-6 and TRBJ2-3; D possibly corresponds to TRBD2 (5 bases). The CDR3 is 15 amino acids. V lost 9 bases and J 2 bases, leaving 19 bases between the germline ends. Germline lookup yields CDR1 SGHDT and CDR2 YYEEEE. As DNA, the CDR3 is TGTGCCACCAAACCTATGGCGGGTTACACAGATACGCAGTATTTT. Translated: CATKPMAGYTDTQYF. Full variable domain (remainder filled in from reference TRBV5-6 and TRBJ2-3): DAGVTQSPTHLIKTRGQQVTLRCSPKSGHDTVSWYQQALGQGPQFIFQYYEEEERQRGNFPDRFSGHQFPNYSSELNVNALLLGDSALYLCATKPMAGYTDTQYFGPGTRLTVL.

V usage is TRBV20-1 and J usage is TRBJ2-7, with D possibly TRBD2 on 5 matching bases. CDR3 length equals 13 residues. Germline CDR1 reads DFQATT; CDR2 reads SNEGSKA (reference sequence). V was shortened by 6 bases and J by 0 bases, with 12 bases between the two germline ends. The CDR3 here is CSARAESSYEQYF. The CDR3 DNA reads as TGCAGTGCCCGAGCGGAGAGCTCCTACGAGCAGTACTTC.

This clonotype was counted ten times or more. J is TRBJ1-1 and V is TRBV14; D possibly corresponds to TRBD1 (5 bases). V was cut by 0 bases and J by 6 bases, with 8 bases left in between. The germline CDR1 and CDR2 sequences are SGHDN and FVKESK. The CDR3 consists of 13 residues. CDR3: CASSQDRGAEAFF. The DNA of the CDR3 is TGTGCCAGCAGCCAAGATAGAGGGGCTGAAGCTTTCTTT.

This clonotype came up a few times. The J gene is TRBJ1-3, the V gene TRBV5-6; D call uncertain. V gave up 0 bases and J gave up 2 bases, with 9 bases separating them. The CDR3 totals 15 residues. CDR1 is SGHDT and CDR2 is YYEEEE in the germline V gene. The CDR3 sequence is CASSLAAGAGNTIYF. The CDR3 nucleotides are TGTGCCAGCAGCTTGGCCGCGGGAGCTGGAAACACCATATATTTT.

This clonotype was seen a handful of times. The V gene is TRBV24-1, the J gene TRBJ1-5; possibly TRBD1 for D (5 bases). CDR3 length: 15 residues. V shed 3 bases and J shed 4 bases, with 12 bases lying between them. Germline V CDR1 and CDR2: KGHDR, SFDVKD. This CDR3 is CATSDAGHPNQPQHF. CDR3 nucleotides: TGTGCCACCAGTGATGCCGGACATCCAAATCAGCCCCAGCATTTT.

This clonotype was seen many times. The chain links TRBV6-5 to TRBJ1-1; 8 nucleotides match TRBD1. This CDR3 has 14 residues. Germline V gene sequence: CDR1 MNHEY, CDR2 SVGAGI. J lost 4 bases, V lost 6 bases, and 7 bases had no gene match. The CDR3 region has the DNA TGTGCCAGCAGACCCGACAGGGGAGGCACTGAAGCTTTCTTT. Translation: CASRPDRGGTEAFF.

Only a few counts were recorded for this clonotype. The chain is built from TRBV6-2 or TRBV6-3 and TRBJ2-4; TRBD2 agrees at 10 bases. Germline trimming cut 7 bases from V and 6 bases from J; bases unmatched to any gene: 9. This CDR3 is built from 15 residues. Germline CDR1 is MNHEY and CDR2 is SVGEGT. The CDR3 region has the DNA TGTGCCAGCACAACGGGGAGACTAGCGGGAAACATTCAGTACTTC. This codes for CASTTGRLAGNIQYF.

This rearrangement joins TRBV21-1 to TRBJ2-7; the table calls TRBD2, which could not be checked here. TRBV21-1 is tagged as a pseudogene. This CDR3 contains 16 residues. The CDR3 nucleotides are TGTGCCAGCAGCAAAGCTGAGACTAGCGGAACCTACGAGCAGTACGTC. Its translation is CASSKAETSGTYEQYV.

The V gene is TRBV6-2 or TRBV6-3, the J gene TRBJ1-5; D is perhaps TRBD1 (5 bases). CDR3 size: 13 residues. Germline V CDR1 and CDR2: MNHEY, SVGEGT. Trimming removed 3 bases at V and 5 bases at J, with 8 bases between. The CDR3 bases are TGTGCCAGCAGTTATGTGGGGCATCAGCCCCAGCATTTT. Its translation is CASSYVGHQPQHF.

The rearrangement uses TRBV5-1 and TRBJ2-5, with 9 bases that match TRBD2. The CDR3 sequence is 14 residues long. Germline CDR1 is SGHRS and CDR2 is YFSETQ. With 4 bases clipped from V and 5 bases from J, the junction kept 6 bases outside the gene matches. The CDR3 region has the DNA TGCGCCAGCAGCGAGAGCGGGGGGCTGGAGACCCAGTACTTC. It codes for CASSESGGLETQYF.

The V call is TRBV14, the J call TRBJ2-3; D may match TRBD1 or TRBD2 (6 bases each). With 1 base removed from V and 3 bases from J, the gap between germline ends came to 14 bases. The CDR3 contains 16 residues. The V gene's germline CDR1 is SGHDN and CDR2 FVKESK. In DNA, the CDR3 is TGTGCCAGCAGCCAAGTCGGTCGGGGGCTGACAGATACGCAGTATTTT. Encoded protein: CASSQVGRGLTDTQYF.

The sample holds many counts of this clonotype. The V gene is TRBV20-1, the J gene TRBJ2-3, with 7 bases aligning to TRBD2. The V gene's germline CDR1 is DFQATT and CDR2 SNEGSKA (reference sequence). The V gene end was trimmed by 4 bases and the J gene end by 4 bases; junction bases not matched to a gene: 11. The CDR3 is 15 amino acids. The CDR3 coding sequence is TGCAGTGCTATTCTTCGCGGGGGAAGGTCAGATACGCAGTATTTT. This translates into CSAILRGGRSDTQYF.

CDR3 sequence (DNA): TGCGCCAGCAGCTTCGAGGGGGCGAGCAATCAGCCCCAGCATTTT. It encodes CASSFEGASNQPQHF. The V call is TRBV5-1, the J call TRBJ1-5; 7 bases line up with TRBD1. Germline CDR1 reads SGHRS; CDR2 reads YFSETQ. The CDR3 consists of 15 residues. J gave up 1 base and V 2 bases, and 3 bases lay outside the gene matches.

This clonotype occurred a few times. The V gene is TRBV11-2, the J gene TRBJ2-2; D unclear. The CDR3 consists of 16 residues. CDR1 and CDR2 from the germline V gene are SGHAT and FQNNGV. Between the trimmed V and J ends, which lost 0 bases and 4 bases, there was a span of 12 bases. The DNA of the CDR3 is TGTGCCAGCAGCTTAGATCGTTGGCAGAGCACCGGGGAGCTGTTTTTT. Residues: CASSLDRWQSTGELFF.

This clonotype was observed a handful of times. This rearrangement joins TRBV6-5 to TRBJ1-2, with D possibly matching TRBD1 (5 bases). V lost 2 bases to trimming and J lost 4 bases, with 14 bases between them. The CDR3 spans 15 residues. Germline lookup yields CDR1 MNHEY and CDR2 SVGAGI. The CDR3: CASSYRGLTLYGYTF. CDR3 bases: TGTGCCAGCAGTTACAGGGGACTAACCCTCTATGGCTACACCTTC.